This TCR beta chain was captured by sequencing in a study of a mutant IDH1 vaccine in newly diagnosed glioma. Study-wide background: Sex distribution of treated patients was about 62% male and around 40% female; mean age was about 40 years. Findings of the study overall: Seemingly, pseudoprogression had no relation to changes in the top peripheral T cell clonotypes.

Produced via immunoSEQ multiplex PCR; TCRdb's table is partial and in-frame only. The table has roughly 50,000 clones, roughly 80% seen once. The time point: baseline, week 1 (first vaccination visit). Indicated treatment: pre-vaccination baseline after standard-of-care therapy. Remarks on this clone: The antigen is unknown.

The sample in question was PBMCs, obtained from a glioma patient treated with radiotherapy, temozolomide or both. This receptor was taken from a man younger than 35 with glioma.

CDR3 in DNA: TGCGCCAGCAGCTTGATCGGGCTTGGTGGGACAGGGGGTGAAGCTTTCTTT. It yields the protein CASSLIGLGGTGGEAFF. The chain is built from TRBV5-1 and TRBJ1-1; 11 nucleotides line up with TRBD1. Germline V CDR1 and CDR2: SGHRS, YFSETQ. V lost 1 base, J lost 7 bases, and 12 bases stayed unmatched. The CDR3 runs to 17 residues.